This T cell receptor beta chain was retrieved from a study of neurological immune-mediated disorders. Notes on the study in general: For the multiple sclerosis repertoire cluster, no association with any clinical or MRI feature was found. Subjects shared no identical expanded-clone CDR3 amino acid sequences, suggesting private TCR-beta repertoires in all groups. The phylogenetic placement of 18 of 34 multiple sclerosis patients' repertoires in one related-CDR3 cluster constitutes a possible signature.

In germline, CDR1 is LGHNA, CDR2 YNFKEQ. Between the trimmed V and J ends, which lost 1 base and 2 bases, there was a span of 17 bases. The CDR3 length is 18 residues. This clonotype has ten or more counts. Its matching antigen is unknown. TCRdb reprocessed the 5' RACE reads with MiXCR, giving one entry per CDR3 protein. The sample holds about 70,000 distinct CDR3 sequences, approximately 3.3% seen once. 2 million unsorted PBMCs were stored in RNAlater at -80 °C before RNA extraction. The TCR was taken from a woman aged 50 to 65 with multiple sclerosis. This sequence joins TRBV4-2 and TRBJ2-2, with D perhaps matching TRBD1 (6 bases). Sequenced sample: PBMCs. CDR3 DNA sequence: TGTGCCAGCAGCCAAGTCTCGCTTGGGGACATCAACACCGGGGAGCTGTTTTTT. Protein sequence: CASSQVSLGDINTGELFF.